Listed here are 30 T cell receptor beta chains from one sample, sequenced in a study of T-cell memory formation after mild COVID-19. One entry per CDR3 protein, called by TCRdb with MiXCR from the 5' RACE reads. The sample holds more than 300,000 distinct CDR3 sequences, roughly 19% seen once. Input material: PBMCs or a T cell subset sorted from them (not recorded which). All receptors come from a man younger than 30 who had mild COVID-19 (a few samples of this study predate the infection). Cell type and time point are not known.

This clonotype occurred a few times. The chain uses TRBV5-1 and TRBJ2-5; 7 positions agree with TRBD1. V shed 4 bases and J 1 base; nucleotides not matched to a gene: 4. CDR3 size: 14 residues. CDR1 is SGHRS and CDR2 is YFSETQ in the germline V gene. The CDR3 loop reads CASSVGTAQETQYF. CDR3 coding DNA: TGCGCCAGCAGCGTCGGGACAGCCCAAGAGACCCAGTACTTC.

Here the CDR3 DNA reads TGTGCCAGCAGCTTAGCGCGCGAAACAGATACGCAGTATTTT. Translated, it gives CASSLARETDTQYF. V and J are TRBV7-6 and TRBJ2-3, with D uncertain. CDR1 is SGHVS, CDR2 FNYEAQ, per germline. Trimming took 0 bases from V and 3 from J, leaving 7 bases between them. This CDR3 has 14 residues.

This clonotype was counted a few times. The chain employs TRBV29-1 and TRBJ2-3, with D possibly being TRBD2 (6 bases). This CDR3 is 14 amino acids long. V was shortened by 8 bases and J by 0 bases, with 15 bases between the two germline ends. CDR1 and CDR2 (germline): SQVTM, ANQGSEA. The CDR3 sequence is CSSGLPTSTDTQYF. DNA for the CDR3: TGCAGCTCGGGACTTCCGACTAGCACAGATACGCAGTATTTT.

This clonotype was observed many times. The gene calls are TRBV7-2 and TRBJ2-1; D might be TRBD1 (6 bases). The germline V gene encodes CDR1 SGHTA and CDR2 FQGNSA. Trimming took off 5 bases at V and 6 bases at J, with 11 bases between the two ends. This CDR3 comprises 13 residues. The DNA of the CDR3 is TGTGCCAGCAGCACACAGGGTTCCAATGAGCAGTTCTTC. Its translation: CASSTQGSNEQFF.

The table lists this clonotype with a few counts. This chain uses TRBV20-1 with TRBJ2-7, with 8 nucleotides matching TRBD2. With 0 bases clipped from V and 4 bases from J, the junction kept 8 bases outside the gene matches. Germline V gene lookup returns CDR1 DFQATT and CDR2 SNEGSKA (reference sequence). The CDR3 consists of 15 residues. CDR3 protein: CSARDFTGGRYEQYF. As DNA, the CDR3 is TGCAGTGCTAGAGATTTTACGGGGGGGCGTTACGAGCAGTACTTC.

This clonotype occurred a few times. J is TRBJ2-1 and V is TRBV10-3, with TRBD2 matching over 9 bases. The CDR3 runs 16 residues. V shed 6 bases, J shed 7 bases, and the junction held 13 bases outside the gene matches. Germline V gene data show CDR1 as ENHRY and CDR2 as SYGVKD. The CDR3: CAIRESSSGGGNEQFF. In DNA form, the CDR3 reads TGTGCCATCAGGGAGAGTAGTAGCGGGGGAGGAAATGAGCAGTTCTTC.

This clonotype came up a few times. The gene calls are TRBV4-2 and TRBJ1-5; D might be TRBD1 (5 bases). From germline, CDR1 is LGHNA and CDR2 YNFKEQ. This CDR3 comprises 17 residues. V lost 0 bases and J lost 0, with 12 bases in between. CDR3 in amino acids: CASSQEQAGYSNQPQHF. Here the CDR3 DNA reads TGTGCCAGCAGCCAAGAACAGGCGGGGTATAGCAATCAGCCCCAGCATTTT.

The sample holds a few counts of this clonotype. CDR3 DNA: TGCAGTGCTAGGGGGGGACAGGGAAACACCATATATTTT. It translates to CSARGGQGNTIYF. V usage is TRBV20-1 and J usage is TRBJ1-3; TRBD1 matches 7 bases. The CDR3 is 13 amino acids. The junction had 3 bases not matched to a gene; V was cut back by 3 bases and J by 4 bases. Germline V lookup: CDR1 DFQATT, CDR2 SNEGSKA (reference sequence).

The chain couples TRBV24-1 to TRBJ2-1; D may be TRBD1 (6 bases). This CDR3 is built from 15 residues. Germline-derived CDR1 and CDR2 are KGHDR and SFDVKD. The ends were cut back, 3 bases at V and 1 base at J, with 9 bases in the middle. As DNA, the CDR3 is TGTGCCACCAGTGATAAAGACAGGTCCTACAATGAGCAGTTCTTC. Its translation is CATSDKDRSYNEQFF.

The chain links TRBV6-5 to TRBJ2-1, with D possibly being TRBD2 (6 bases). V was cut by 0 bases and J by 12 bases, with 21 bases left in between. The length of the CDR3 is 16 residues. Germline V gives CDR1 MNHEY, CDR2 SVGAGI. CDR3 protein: CASSYSMRVVGRGQFF. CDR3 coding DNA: TGTGCCAGCAGTTACTCGATGAGGGTGGTCGGGCGGGGGCAGTTCTTC.

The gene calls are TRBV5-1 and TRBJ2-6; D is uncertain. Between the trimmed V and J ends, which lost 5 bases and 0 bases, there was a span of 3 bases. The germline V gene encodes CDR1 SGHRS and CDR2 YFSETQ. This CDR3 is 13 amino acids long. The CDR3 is CASRSSGANVLTF. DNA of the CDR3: TGCGCCAGCAGATCCTCTGGGGCCAACGTCCTGACTTTC.

CDR3 in DNA: TGTGCCAGCTCACCCGGGACAGGGGGCGTAGAGACCCAGTACTTC. Residues: CASSPGTGGVETQYF. The chain uses TRBV18 and TRBJ2-5; TRBD1 matches at 12 bases. CDR1 and CDR2 from the germline V gene are KGHSH and LQKENI. V dropped 3 bases and J dropped 4; count of bases not matched to a gene: 3. This CDR3 spans 15 amino acids.

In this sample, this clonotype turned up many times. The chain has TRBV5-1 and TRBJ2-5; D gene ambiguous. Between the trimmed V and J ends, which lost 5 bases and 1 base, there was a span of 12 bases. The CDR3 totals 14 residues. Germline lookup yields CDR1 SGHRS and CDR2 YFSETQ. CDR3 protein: CASSGRNIQETQYF. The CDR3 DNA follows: TGCGCCAGCAGTGGACGGAACATCCAAGAGACCCAGTACTTC. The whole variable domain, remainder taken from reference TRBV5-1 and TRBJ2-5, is KAGVTQTPRYLIKTRGQQVTLSCSPISGHRSVSWYQQTPGQGLQFLFEYFSETQRNKGNFPGRFSGRQFSNSRSEMNVSTLELGDSALYLCASSGRNIQETQYFGPGTRLLVL.

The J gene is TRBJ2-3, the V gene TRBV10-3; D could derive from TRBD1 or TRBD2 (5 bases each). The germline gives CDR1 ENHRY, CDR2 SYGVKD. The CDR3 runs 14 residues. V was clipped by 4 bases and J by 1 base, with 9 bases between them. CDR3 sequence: CAISGRDRTDTQYF. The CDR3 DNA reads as TGTGCCATCAGTGGCCGGGACCGCACAGATACGCAGTATTTT.

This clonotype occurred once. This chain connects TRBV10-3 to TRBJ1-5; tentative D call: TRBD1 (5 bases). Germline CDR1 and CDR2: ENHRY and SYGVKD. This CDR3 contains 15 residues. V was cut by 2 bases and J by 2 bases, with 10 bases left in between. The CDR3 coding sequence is TGTGCCATCAGTGAGGGGGACGGACGCAATCAGCCCCAGCATTTT. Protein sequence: CAISEGDGRNQPQHF.

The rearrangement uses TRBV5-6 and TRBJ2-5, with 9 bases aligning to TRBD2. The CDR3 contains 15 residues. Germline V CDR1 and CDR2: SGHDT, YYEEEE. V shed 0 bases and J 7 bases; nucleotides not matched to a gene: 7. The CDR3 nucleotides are TGTGCCAGCAGCTTGGTCTTAGCGGGGGTGACGACCCAGTACTTC. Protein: CASSLVLAGVTTQYF. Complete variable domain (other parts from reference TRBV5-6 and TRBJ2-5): DAGVTQSPTHLIKTRGQQVTLRCSPKSGHDTVSWYQQALGQGPQFIFQYYEEEERQRGNFPDRFSGHQFPNYSSELNVNALLLGDSALYLCASSLVLAGVTTQYFGPGTRLLVL.

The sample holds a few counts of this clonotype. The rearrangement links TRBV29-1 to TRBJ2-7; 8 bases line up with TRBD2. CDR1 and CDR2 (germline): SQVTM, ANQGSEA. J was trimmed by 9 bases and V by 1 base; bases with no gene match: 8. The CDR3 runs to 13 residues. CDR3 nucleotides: TGCAGCGTTGAAGTCGGAGCGGGGGCTCGGCAGTACTTC. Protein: CSVEVGAGARQYF.

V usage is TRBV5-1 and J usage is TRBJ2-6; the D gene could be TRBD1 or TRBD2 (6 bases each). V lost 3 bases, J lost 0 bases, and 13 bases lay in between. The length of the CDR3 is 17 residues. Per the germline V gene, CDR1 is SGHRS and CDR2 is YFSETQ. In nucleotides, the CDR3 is TGCGCCAGCAGCTGGGAGGCAGGGGCCTCTGGGGCCAACGTCCTGACTTTC. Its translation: CASSWEAGASGANVLTF. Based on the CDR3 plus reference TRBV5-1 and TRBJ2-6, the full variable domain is KAGVTQTPRYLIKTRGQQVTLSCSPISGHRSVSWYQQTPGQGLQFLFEYFSETQRNKGNFPGRFSGRQFSNSRSEMNVSTLELGDSALYLCASSWEAGASGANVLTFGAGSRLTVL.

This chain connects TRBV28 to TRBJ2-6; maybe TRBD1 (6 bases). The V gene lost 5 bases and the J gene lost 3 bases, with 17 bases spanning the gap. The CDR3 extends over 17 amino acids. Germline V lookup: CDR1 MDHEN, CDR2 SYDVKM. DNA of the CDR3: TGTGCCAGCAGTATGTTACAGGGTATCCGTGGGGCCAACGTCCTGACTTTC. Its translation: CASSMLQGIRGANVLTF.

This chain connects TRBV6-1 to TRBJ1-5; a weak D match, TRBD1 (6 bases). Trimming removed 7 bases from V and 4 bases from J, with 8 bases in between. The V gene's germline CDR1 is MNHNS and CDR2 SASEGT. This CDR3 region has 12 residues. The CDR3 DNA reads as TGTGCCAGCATTGGACAGAATCAGCCCCAGCATTTT. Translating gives CASIGQNQPQHF.

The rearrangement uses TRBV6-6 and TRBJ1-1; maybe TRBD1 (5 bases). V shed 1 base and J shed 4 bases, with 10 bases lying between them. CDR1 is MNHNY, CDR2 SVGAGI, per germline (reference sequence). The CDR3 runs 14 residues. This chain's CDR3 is CASSYLGGTTEAFF. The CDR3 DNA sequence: TGTGCCAGCAGTTACTTGGGGGGGACCACTGAAGCTTTCTTT.

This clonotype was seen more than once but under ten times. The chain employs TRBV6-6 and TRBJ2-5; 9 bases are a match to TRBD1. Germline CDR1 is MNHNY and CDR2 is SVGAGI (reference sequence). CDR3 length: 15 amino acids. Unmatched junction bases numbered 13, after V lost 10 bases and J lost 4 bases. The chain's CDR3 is CATNLLRTGVETQYF. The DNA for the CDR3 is TGTGCCACCAACTTACTGAGGACAGGGGTAGAGACCCAGTACTTC.

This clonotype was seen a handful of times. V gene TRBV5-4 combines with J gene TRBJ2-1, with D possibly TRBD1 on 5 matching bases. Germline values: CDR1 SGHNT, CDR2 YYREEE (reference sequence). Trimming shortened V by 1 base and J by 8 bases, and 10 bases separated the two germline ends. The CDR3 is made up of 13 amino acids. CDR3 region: CASSLRTWDEQFF. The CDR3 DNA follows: TGTGCCAGCAGCTTGCGGACATGGGATGAGCAGTTCTTC.

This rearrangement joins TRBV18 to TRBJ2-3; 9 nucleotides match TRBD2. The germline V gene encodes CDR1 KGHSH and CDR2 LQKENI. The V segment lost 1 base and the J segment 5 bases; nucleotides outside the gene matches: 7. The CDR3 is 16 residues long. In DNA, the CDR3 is TGTGCCAGCTCACCACTTTCGCTAGCGGGAATAGATACGCAGTATTTT. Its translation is CASSPLSLAGIDTQYF. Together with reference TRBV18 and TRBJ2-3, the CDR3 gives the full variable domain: NAGVMQNPRHLVRRRGQEARLRCSPMKGHSHVYWYRQLPEEGLKFMVYLQKENIIDESGMPKERFSAEFPKEGPSILRIQQVVRGDSAAYFCASSPLSLAGIDTQYFGPGTRLTVL.

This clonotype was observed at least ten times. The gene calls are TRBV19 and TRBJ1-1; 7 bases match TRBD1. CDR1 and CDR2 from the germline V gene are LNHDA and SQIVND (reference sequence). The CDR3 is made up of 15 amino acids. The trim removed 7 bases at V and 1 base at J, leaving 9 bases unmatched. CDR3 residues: CASNSRDRGNTEAFF. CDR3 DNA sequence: TGTGCCAGTAACTCGCGGGACAGAGGGAACACTGAAGCTTTCTTT.

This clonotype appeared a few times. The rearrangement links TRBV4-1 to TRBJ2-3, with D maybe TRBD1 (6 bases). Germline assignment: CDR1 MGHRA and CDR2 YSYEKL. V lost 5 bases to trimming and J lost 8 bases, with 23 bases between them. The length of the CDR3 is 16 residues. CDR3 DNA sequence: TGCGCCAGCAGCTCCAGGGGTGGGGTCCCCCCGGCTACGCAGTATTTT. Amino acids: CASSSRGGVPPATQYF.

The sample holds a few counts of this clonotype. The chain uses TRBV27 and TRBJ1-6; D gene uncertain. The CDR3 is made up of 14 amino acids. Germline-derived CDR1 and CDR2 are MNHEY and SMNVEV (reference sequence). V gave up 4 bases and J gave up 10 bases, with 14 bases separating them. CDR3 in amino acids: CASSYRGIVSPLHF. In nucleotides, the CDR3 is TGTGCCAGCAGTTATCGGGGTATTGTCTCACCCCTCCACTTT.

The CDR3 sequence is CSARDNSNQPQHF. In DNA form, the CDR3 reads TGCAGTGCTAGAGATAACAGCAATCAGCCCCAGCATTTT. V usage is TRBV20-1 and J usage is TRBJ1-5; D not certain. The CDR3 contains 13 residues. Trimming took 0 bases from V and 1 from J, leaving 4 bases between them. Germline-derived CDR1 and CDR2 are DFQATT and SNEGSKA (reference sequence).

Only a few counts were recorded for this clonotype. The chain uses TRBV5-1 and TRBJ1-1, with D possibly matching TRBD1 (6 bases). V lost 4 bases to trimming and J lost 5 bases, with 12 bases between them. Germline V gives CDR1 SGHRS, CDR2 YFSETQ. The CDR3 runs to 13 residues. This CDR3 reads CASSPQGQTEAFF. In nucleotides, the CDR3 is TGCGCCAGCAGCCCACAGGGTCAAACTGAAGCTTTCTTT.

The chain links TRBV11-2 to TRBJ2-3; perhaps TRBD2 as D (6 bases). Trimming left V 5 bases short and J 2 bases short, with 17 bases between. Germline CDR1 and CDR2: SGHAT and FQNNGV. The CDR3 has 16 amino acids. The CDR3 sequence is CASSPWMGGLTDTQYF. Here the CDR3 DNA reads TGTGCCAGCAGCCCTTGGATGGGGGGACTCACAGATACGCAGTATTTT.